This paragraph covers one T cell receptor beta chain sequence. The antigen remains unidentified. This entry is derived from a study of cytomegalovirus exposure and HLA in healthy donors. General observations from the study: Differences between HLA loci emerged in a later analysis of TCR association rates, with DRB1 most and HLA-C fewest. Donors were assumed by presence/absence analyses to have roughly uniform sequencing depth. Association of 16,951 TCR beta sequences with HLA alleles was found at 0.05 false discovery rate in a later analysis. Apart from CMV serostatus, no immune exposure information was available.

The PCR ran on 60 Vbeta and 13 Jbeta primers. The method was immunoSEQ multiplex PCR; TCRdb's version includes in-frame clones alone and lacks a portion of them. The sample has 130,000 or so clones; 66% are singletons. This receptor was obtained from a young man in good health and CMV-seronegative. Source material: PBMCs.

This chain's CDR3 is CASSLDGMNTEAFF. The CDR3 DNA reads as TGCGCCAGCAGCTTGGACGGTATGAACACTGAAGCTTTCTTT. The chain uses TRBV5-1 and TRBJ1-1, with D unresolved. CDR1 and CDR2 from the germline V gene are SGHRS and YFSETQ. With 0 bases removed from V and 0 bases from J, the gap between germline ends came to 6 bases. The CDR3 has 14 amino acids.